This T cell receptor beta chain stems from a study of T cells in Graves' hyperthyroidism and ophthalmopathy. Amplified TCR beta CDR3 regions came from RNA transcripts. Primed by the HTBI set, a first-round RT-PCR was run on the TCR CDR3. Via MiXCR, TCRdb re-called the multiplex PCR reads, giving one row per CDR3 protein. The sample records about 700,000 distinct CDR3 sequences, just under 45% being singletons. Whole-study findings and limits: Most clonotypes that expanded in the thyroid above 0.001 also showed up in blood. The model foresaw ophthalmopathy a median approximately 6.1 months prior to onset.

A patient was excluded if there was uncontrolled infection, other autoimmune disease, pregnancy or lactation. J gave up 1 base and V 8 bases, and 10 bases lay outside the gene matches. The germline CDR1 and CDR2 sequences are SQVTM and ANQGSEA. The CDR3 is made up of 14 amino acids. Comments on this clonotype: Its antigen is undetermined.

The sequencing sample was made of peripheral blood or thyroid tissue (not recorded which). This TCR was sampled from an adult man with Graves' disease, either hyperthyroidism or ophthalmopathy (not recorded which). The V gene is TRBV29-1, the J gene TRBJ1-2, with TRBD1 matching 7 bases. The CDR3 protein is CSLSPGGFNYGYTF. CDR3 nucleotide sequence: TGCAGCCTAAGCCCAGGGGGATTTAACTATGGCTACACCTTC.